The following is a T cell receptor beta chain sequence with its context. In the study's own analysis: Scientists estimated how many nucleated cells there were by amplifying reference gene primers. Data came from immunoSEQ multiplex PCR; TCRdb stores just in-frame clones and leaves some out. The V and J calls and clone size come from that table; D and trimming were worked out from the DNA. The table lists under 200,000 clones, about 83% of them singletons. The sample is drawn from a study of blood T cell repertoires in COVID-19. V was pared by 0 bases and J by 8 bases, with 13 bases between. The CDR3 length is 14 residues. Germline CDR1 reads MNHEY; CDR2 reads SMNVEV (reference sequence).

The sample was PBMCs or T cells enriched from blood (not recorded which). This receptor was taken from a woman between 45 and 60 years old in a cohort exposed to, infected with or recovered from COVID-19 (not recorded which). The chain is built from TRBV27 and TRBJ2-5; maybe TRBD1 (5 bases). CDR3: CASSLSVDQGTQYF. The DNA for the CDR3 is TGTGCCAGCAGTTTATCGGTGGACCAGGGAACCCAGTACTTC.